The rows below give T cell receptor beta chains drawn from one sample of a study of graft-versus-host responses after intestinal transplantation. The data were produced by immunoSEQ multiplex PCR, yet TCRdb's version contains in-frame clones alone and is incomplete. Of some 24,000 clones in the sample, about 40% are singletons; the top ten hold 0.66%. The starting material was alloreactive CD4+ T cells from a mixed lymphocyte reaction culture, obtained before intestinal transplant. The receptors derive from a human patient who received an intestinal transplant. Each CDR3 is given with its conserved first and last residue. A D gene is named only where the DNA matches it firmly. The size field is filled for only some rows; it gives once, few, many or a size class.

d_gene | j_gene | abundance | v_gene | CDR3aa | CDR3nt
TRBD1 | TRBJ1-2 | few | TRBV6-5 | CASSYSMGQNYGYTF | TGTGCCAGCAGTTACTCGATGGGACAGAACTATGGCTACACCTTC
TRBD2 | TRBJ2-3 | NA | TRBV5-1 | CASSLRLAASTDTQYF | TGCGCCAGCAGCCTGAGGCTAGCGGCTAGCACAGATACGCAGTATTTT
TRBD1 | TRBJ1-4 | few | TRBV2 | CARQGRVEKLFF | TGTGCCAGACAGGGGCGGGTTGAAAAACTGTTTTTT
TRBD1 | TRBJ1-2 | once | TRBV5-1 | CASSLGTGFGYTF | TGCGCCAGCAGCTTGGGGACAGGGTTCGGCTACACCTTC
TRBD1 | TRBJ1-2 | few | TRBV4-2 | CASSQAGQGNYGYTF | TGTGCCAGCAGCCAAGCGGGACAGGGGAACTATGGCTACACCTTC
NA | TRBJ1-2 | NA | TRBV6-1 | CASSAGPRTDLWGYTF | TGTGCCAGCAGTGCCGGCCCTCGGACAGATTTATGGGGCTACACCTTC
NA | TRBJ1-1 | few | TRBV6-6 | CASSYSGVEAFF | TGTGCCAGCAGTTACTCAGGGGTTGAAGCTTTCTTT
NA | TRBJ1-4 | NA | TRBV5-1 | CASSLQSLPNEKLFF | TGCGCCAGCAGCTTGCAAAGCCTTCCTAATGAAAAACTGTTTTTT
TRBD2 | TRBJ2-5 | NA | TRBV2 | CASSDWVSGRRQETQYF | TGTGCCAGCAGTGATTGGGTTAGCGGGAGGCGGCAAGAGACCCAGTACTTC
TRBD1 | TRBJ1-3 | NA | TRBV18 | CASSPSTGTGSGNTIYF | TGTGCCAGCTCACCCTCGACCGGGACAGGAAGCGGGAACACCATATATTTT
TRBD2 | TRBJ2-7 | NA | TRBV7-2 | CASSFFYNSGGEQYF | TGTGCCAGCAGCTTCTTTTACAACAGCGGGGGGGAGCAGTACTTC
TRBD1 | TRBJ1-2 | few | TRBV4-3 | CASRRGGDYGYTF | TGCGCCAGCAGGAGAGGGGGCGACTATGGCTACACCTTC
NA | TRBJ2-1 | few | TRBV5-5 | CASSPQSGLYNEQFF | TGTGCCAGCAGCCCGCAATCGGGACTTTACAATGAGCAGTTCTTC
NA | TRBJ2-2 | medium-sized | TRBV21-1 | CASSKAGSSGGERTGELFF | TGTGCCAGCAGCAAAGCGGGGTCTAGCGGGGGGGAGCGGACCGGGGAGCTGTTTTTT
TRBD1 | TRBJ1-1 | NA | TRBV9 | CASSPRTGRGTEAFF | TGTGCCAGCAGCCCGCGGACAGGGAGGGGGACTGAAGCTTTCTTT
NA | TRBJ2-5 | NA | TRBV5-6 | CASSLEGGETQYF | TGTGCCAGCAGCTTGGAAGGAGGCGAGACCCAGTACTTC
NA | TRBJ2-7 | NA | TRBV11-1 | CASSSRTINEQYF | TGTGCCAGCAGCTCCCGGACAATCAACGAGCAGTACTTC
NA | TRBJ1-6 | NA | TRBV13 | CASSWGGRGNSPLHF | TGTGCCAGCAGCTGGGGGGGGCGGGGAAATTCACCCCTCCACTTT
NA | TRBJ2-1 | NA | TRBV6-6 | CASSYGRTYNEQFF | TGTGCCAGCAGTTATGGGCGAACCTACAATGAGCAGTTCTTC
NA | TRBJ1-1 | medium-sized | TRBV2 | CASLLKREAFF | TGTGCCAGCCTCCTCAAGCGTGAAGCTTTCTTT